This TCR beta chain was profiled in a study of blood T cell repertoires in COVID-19. Study-wide context: Some COVID-19 samples were acute and others convalescent; all came from the United States, Italy and Spain.

The assay was immunoSEQ multiplex PCR, and TCRdb's table has in-frame clones only and misses some. The table lists over 65,000 clones, about four fifths of them singletons. Germline CDR1 and CDR2: LNHDA and SQIVND (reference sequence). There are 14 residues in the CDR3. The V and J ends lost 3 bases and 6 bases, in that order; junction bases with no gene match: 4. The receptor's source is a woman between 35 and 50 years old with active or convalescent COVID-19. What was sequenced was peripheral blood. This sequence joins TRBV19 and TRBJ2-1, with TRBD2 identical over 8 bases. CDR3 in amino acids: CASSILAGGNEQFF. CDR3 sequence (DNA): TGTGCCAGTAGTATCCTCGCGGGGGGCAATGAGCAGTTCTTC.